The 10 T cell receptor beta chains presented below share a single source sample, sequenced in a study of Tregs in tolerant kidney transplant recipients. Sequencing used immunoSEQ multiplex PCR; TCRdb keeps in-frame clones, though not all of them. The sample shows some 110,000 clones, 92% of them seen only once. The sample was CD4+ T cells from blood. Receptors originate from a human donor in good health.

This clone was recorded once. The chain couples TRBV5-1 to TRBJ1-6; D may be TRBD1 (5 bases). From germline, CDR1 is SGHRS and CDR2 YFSETQ. Trimming stripped 0 bases from V and 5 bases from J, with 9 bases between. CDR3 length: 15 residues. The CDR3 is CASSLGTMDNSPLHF. The CDR3 DNA reads TGCGCCAGCAGCTTGGGGACAATGGATAATTCACCCCTCCACTTT. The full variable domain, its missing parts supplied by reference TRBV5-1 and TRBJ1-6, is KAGVTQTPRYLIKTRGQQVTLSCSPISGHRSVSWYQQTPGQGLQFLFEYFSETQRNKGNFPGRFSGRQFSNSRSEMNVSTLELGDSALYLCASSLGTMDNSPLHFGNGTRLTVT.

The J gene is TRBJ1-5, the V gene TRBV2; the D is unclear. The ends were cut back, 0 bases at V and 7 bases at J, with 13 bases in the middle. Germline CDR1 SNHLY, CDR2 FYNNEI. The CDR3 is 15 amino acids. The CDR3 sequence is CASSEALPGDQPQHF. The DNA of the CDR3 is TGTGCCAGCAGTGAAGCGCTTCCGGGTGACCAGCCCCAGCATTTT.

The genes are TRBV18 and TRBJ1-3; D is unclear. Deletions cut 2 bases from V and 2 bases from J, with 4 bases between. The CDR3 is 13 amino acids. Germline values: CDR1 KGHSH, CDR2 LQKENI. CDR3 sequence: CASSPDPGNTIYF. The CDR3 bases are TGTGCCAGCTCACCAGACCCTGGAAACACCATATATTTT.

This chain joins TRBV25-1 and TRBJ1-3; 8 bases are a match to TRBD1. V lost 1 base and J lost 1; bases outside the gene matches: 6. The CDR3 has 17 residues. The germline CDR1 and CDR2 sequences are MGHDK and SYGVNS. The CDR3 sequence: CASSELGQGGSGNTIYF. The CDR3 nucleotides are TGTGCCAGCAGTGAATTAGGACAGGGAGGGTCTGGAAACACCATATATTTT.

The chain is built from TRBV10-3 and TRBJ2-7; D might be TRBD1 (8 bases). The length of the CDR3 is 14 residues. CDR1 and CDR2 (germline): ENHRY, SYGVKD. With 6 bases removed from V and 4 bases from J, the gap between germline ends came to 16 bases. CDR3 loop: CAISGGTGEYEQYF. The CDR3 DNA follows: TGTGCCATCAGCGGGGGGACAGGCGAATACGAGCAGTACTTC.

This chain joins TRBV10-2 and TRBJ2-7; D is uncertain. Germline CDR1 and CDR2: WSHSY and SAAADI. The ends were cut back, 2 bases at V and 6 bases at J, with 14 bases in the middle. CDR3 length equals 14 residues. CDR3 loop: CASSEAGVGFEQYF. The DNA of the CDR3 is TGCGCCAGCAGTGAGGCTGGGGTTGGGTTCGAGCAGTACTTC.

The V and J genes are TRBV2 and TRBJ2-3; no clear D gene. Trimming took off 3 bases at V and 0 bases at J, with 10 bases between the two ends. Germline-derived CDR1 and CDR2 are SNHLY and FYNNEI. The CDR3 contains 15 residues. CDR3 loop: CASSDRSGSTDTQYF. CDR3 DNA sequence: TGTGCCAGCAGTGATAGGTCTGGTAGCACAGATACGCAGTATTTT.

The chain uses TRBV19 and TRBJ2-7; D is perhaps TRBD1 or TRBD2 (5 bases each). Germline loops: CDR1 LNHDA, CDR2 SQIVND (reference sequence). This CDR3 has 13 amino acids. V lost 5 bases and J 2 bases, leaving 10 bases between the germline ends. CDR3 loop: CASSARDAYEQYF. CDR3 nucleotides: TGTGCCAGTAGTGCCCGGGACGCCTACGAGCAGTACTTC.

The chain is built from TRBV11-1 and TRBJ2-7, with 9 bases lining up with TRBD2. The length of the CDR3 is 15 residues. Germline CDR1 reads SGHAT; CDR2 reads FQDESV (reference sequence). The junction had 5 bases not matched to a gene; V was cut back by 3 bases and J by 2 bases. The CDR3 nucleotides are TGTGCCAGCAGCTTGTCGGGACTAGCTACCTACGAGCAGTACTTC. It codes for CASSLSGLATYEQYF.

This rearrangement joins TRBV12-5 to TRBJ2-3; no firm D call. The CDR3 totals 11 residues. Germline V lookup: CDR1 LGHNT, CDR2 FRNRAP. V shed 6 bases and J shed 4 bases, with 5 bases lying between them. CDR3 region: CASGAADTQYF. CDR3 DNA: TGTGCTAGTGGAGCAGCAGATACGCAGTATTTT.